This TCR beta chain was sequenced in a study of blood T cell repertoires in COVID-19. Overall study context: Researchers got acute and convalescent COVID-19 samples from the United States, Italy and Spain.

In the study's own analysis: Amplifying reference gene primers gave estimates of nucleated cell counts. Clones were read by immunoSEQ multiplex PCR, and TCRdb kept only the in-frame ones, dropping some. V and J calls and clone size are given by that table; D and trimming were obtained from the DNA. The data contain 140,000 to 150,000 clones, about 88% of them singletons. The CDR3 totals 14 residues. CDR1 is SEHNR, CDR2 FQNEAQ, per germline (reference sequence). V was cut by 5 bases and J by 4 bases, with 12 bases left in between. The clonotype was recovered from a human donor with acute or convalescent COVID-19. The donor label of this sample is uncertain. Input material: peripheral blood. This chain uses TRBV7-9 with TRBJ1-5; no clear D. The DNA of the CDR3 is TGTGCCAGCAGCACCAGCCGGGGAAATCAGCCCCAGCATTTT. It yields the protein CASSTSRGNQPQHF.